This T cell receptor (beta chain) derives from a study of cytomegalovirus exposure and HLA in healthy donors. Use of 60 Vbeta and 13 Jbeta primers characterized the PCR. Assay: immunoSEQ multiplex PCR; the TCRdb copy retains only in-frame clones and omits some. This table has over 130,000 clones, around 80% appearing once. Sequencing was carried out using PBMCs. This receptor was identified in a man aged 30 to 39 in good health and CMV-seropositive.

The CDR3 coding sequence is TGTGCCAGCAGTTACTCGGACAAATTCTATGGCTACACCTTC. Its translation: CASSYSDKFYGYTF. The chain combines TRBV6-5 with TRBJ1-2, with D tentatively TRBD1 (5 bases). CDR3 length: 14 residues. V shed 0 bases and J shed 4 bases, with 9 bases lying between them. Looked up from germline, CDR1 is MNHEY and CDR2 is SVGAGI.